What follows describes a single T cell receptor (beta chain). The antigen remains unidentified. This sample was included in a study of lymphopenia after photon versus proton radiotherapy. Study-level results: A bigger post-nadir fall in TCR diversity correlated inversely with survival time in deceased patients.

This table comes from immunoSEQ multiplex PCR, and its TCRdb copy is limited to in-frame clones, with some not included. The sample consists of roughly 25,000 clones, about nine tenths of them appearing once. The CDR3 totals 15 residues. Losses at the gene ends were 2 bases for V and 4 bases for J; bases not matched to a gene: 5. Germline V CDR1 and CDR2: SGHTA, FQGNSA. The sequence came from a woman aged 50 to 60 with cholangiocarcinoma. This chain connects TRBV7-2 to TRBJ1-2, with 9 bases that match TRBD1. This specimen was peripheral blood, taken from a patient treated with photon-based radiotherapy. Here the CDR3 reads CASSLFLGQGYGYTF. DNA for the CDR3: TGTGCCAGCAGCTTATTTTTGGGACAGGGCTATGGCTACACCTTC.